This T cell receptor beta chain was sequenced in a study of blood T cells in healthy people across ages. Together with a sample-barcoded 5' primer, a J-beta primer mix was included in a second PCR lasting about 7 to 11 cycles. Researchers report that a template-switch adaptor with 12 random nucleotides tagged each cDNA molecule. TCRdb re-derived calls from the 5' RACE reads in MiXCR, one entry per CDR3 protein. The data contain about 1,500,000 distinct CDR3 sequences, 42% of them singletons. CDR1 SGHKS and CDR2 YYEKEE come from the germline V gene (reference sequence). Trimming at V came to 0 bases and at J to 8 bases, leaving 9 bases not matched to a gene. The CDR3 contains 16 residues. Study results and limitations: It was the long-lived donors that had more naive CD4+ cells and higher diversity than aged donors. What prevented conclusive comparison of naive and antigen-experienced cells was that PBMCs were unsorted.

This clonotype was seen only a few times. Its antigen is currently unknown. J is TRBJ2-1 and V is TRBV5-5; 9 nucleotides agree with TRBD2. The sequence came from a woman aged 18-35 years in good health. Input material: blood. CDR3 nucleotides: TGTGCCAGCAGCTTGGAACTTAGCGGGGGTATTGATGAGCAGTTCTTC. It codes for CASSLELSGGIDEQFF.